A selection of T cell receptor beta chains follows, all from one sample in a study of cytomegalovirus exposure and HLA in healthy donors. Using immunoSEQ multiplex PCR, the repertoire was profiled, and TCRdb retains in-frame clones only, with some absent. The repertoire holds some 170,000 clones, with 65% to 80% as singletons. Sequencing was carried out using PBMCs. The receptor source for this set is a man between 18 and 35 years old in good health and CMV-seropositive. CDR3s include the opening cysteine and the closing phenylalanine or tryptophan. Fields, in order: V gene, J gene, D gene, clone size, CDR3 protein, CDR3 DNA. The D gene is left open where the match is weak. Not every row has a clone size; where given, it reads once, few, many or a size class.

TRBV19,TRBJ1-4,.,few,CASSRGGEKLFF,TGTGCCAGTTCCCGGGGAGGCGAAAAACTGTTTTTT
TRBV11-2,TRBJ2-2,TRBD1,.,CASSSLTGANTGELFF,TGTGCCAGCAGCTCATTGACAGGGGCGAACACCGGGGAGCTGTTTTTT
TRBV11-2,TRBJ2-1,.,.,CASSPVSGMGAYNEQFF,TGTGCCAGCAGCCCAGTGAGCGGGATGGGGGCATACAATGAGCAGTTCTTC
TRBV7-2,TRBJ2-1,TRBD2,.,CASSYSAGDEQFF,TGTGCCAGCAGCTACTCAGCGGGAGACGAGCAGTTCTTC
TRBV30,TRBJ1-5,.,.,CAWSWGGSNQPQHF,TGTGCCTGGAGTTGGGGGGGGAGCAATCAGCCCCAGCATTTT
TRBV21-1,TRBJ1-4,.,once,CASSNGRILAEKLFF,TGTGCCAGCAGCAATGGACGGATCCTAGCTGAAAAACTGTTTTTT
TRBV19,TRBJ2-1,TRBD2,.,CASSSPDGASGYLSYNEQFF,TGTGCCAGTAGTAGCCCCGACGGGGCTAGCGGGTATCTGTCCTACAATGAGCAGTTCTTC
TRBV10-1,TRBJ1-1,TRBD1,.,CASSWGTGTEAFF,TGCGCCAGCAGTTGGGGGACAGGAACTGAAGCTTTCTTT
TRBV4-1,TRBJ2-3,TRBD2,.,CASSQVAGGLTDTQYF,TGCGCCAGCAGCCAAGTGGCGGGGGGCCTCACAGATACGCAGTATTTT
TRBV28,TRBJ1-5,.,.,CASSPSRAGSNQPQHF,TGTGCCAGCAGTCCATCTAGGGCGGGGAGCAATCAGCCCCAGCATTTT
TRBV28,TRBJ1-1,.,.,CASSEGHNTEAFF,TGTGCCAGCAGCGAGGGACATAACACTGAAGCTTTCTTT
TRBV11-3,TRBJ1-2,TRBD1,once,CASSSDRGYGYTF,TGTGCCAGCAGTTCGGACAGGGGTTATGGCTACACCTTC
TRBV30,TRBJ1-3,.,once,CAWSRTGAGTIYF,TGTGCCTGGAGTCGAACAGGAGCCGGGACCATATATTTT
TRBV11-3,TRBJ1-4,.,.,CASSLTPEADEKLFF,TGTGCCAGCAGCTTAACTCCCGAGGCGGATGAAAAACTGTTTTTT
TRBV19,TRBJ2-3,TRBD2,.,CASTKMAGGRSDTQYF,TGTGCCAGTACCAAGATGGCGGGAGGTCGATCAGATACGCAGTATTTT
TRBV4-2,TRBJ1-5,.,.,CASSQVGGDQPQHF,TGTGCCAGCAGCCAAGTGGGGGGAGATCAGCCCCAGCATTTT
TRBV5-1,TRBJ1-1,.,.,CASSTNRAGGTEAFF,TGCGCCAGCAGCACCAACAGGGCGGGAGGCACTGAAGCTTTCTTT
TRBV14,TRBJ1-1,.,.,CASSQYPGMNTEAFF,TGTGCCAGCAGCCAATATCCAGGGATGAACACTGAAGCTTTCTTT
TRBV11-3,TRBJ2-1,.,.,CASSLMVRFHNEQFF,TGTGCCAGCAGCTTAATGGTGAGGTTCCACAATGAGCAGTTCTTC
TRBV30,TRBJ1-1,.,.,CALLRGVTEAFF,TGTGCCTTGCTACGGGGAGTGACTGAAGCTTTCTTT
TRBV29-1,TRBJ1-5,TRBD1,.,CSVRQGGQPQHF,TGCAGCGTTCGACAGGGGGGTCAGCCCCAGCATTTT
TRBV7-9,TRBJ2-5,.,.,CASSPGAGSEETQYF,TGTGCCAGCAGCCCAGGCGCGGGAAGTGAAGAGACCCAGTACTTC
TRBV7-2,TRBJ1-1,.,.,CASSRAAGGLGGTEAFF,TGTGCCAGCAGCCGTGCTGCGGGGGGCCTTGGTGGGACTGAGGCTTTCTTT
TRBV5-1,TRBJ2-1,.,few,CASRPGTLSSYNEQFF,TGCGCCAGCAGGCCGGGGACTCTTAGCTCCTACAATGAGCAGTTCTTC
TRBV9,TRBJ2-2,TRBD2,.,CASTSGGANTGELFF,TGTGCCAGCACCTCGGGGGGGGCTAACACCGGGGAGCTGTTTTTT
TRBV12-5,TRBJ2-3,TRBD2,.,CASGLGTSGSTDTQYF,TGTGCTAGTGGTCTCGGGACTAGCGGAAGCACAGATACGCAGTATTTT
TRBV5-1,TRBJ2-1,TRBD2,.,CASRAGGSESNEQFF,TGCGCCAGCCGGGCGGGGGGAAGTGAGAGCAATGAGCAGTTCTTC
TRBV5-1,TRBJ1-2,.,.,CASSLAQNYGYTF,TGCGCCAGCAGCTTGGCCCAAAACTATGGCTACACCTTC
TRBV19,TRBJ2-6,TRBD2,once,CASSSRAGSGANVLTF,TGTGCCAGTAGTTCACGAGCGGGGTCTGGGGCCAACGTCCTGACTTTC
TRBV7-8,TRBJ2-2,.,.,CASSLVVLWRAGELFF,TGTGCCAGCAGCTTAGTCGTGTTGTGGAGAGCGGGGGAGCTGTTTTTT
TRBV10-3,TRBJ1-2,.,.,CAIKEALNYGYTF,TGTGCCATCAAGGAGGCCCTTAACTATGGCTACACCTTC
TRBV28,TRBJ1-1,TRBD1,few,CASSLRRRRQGWEAFF,TGTGCCAGCAGTTTAAGGCGAAGGAGACAGGGATGGGAAGCTTTCTTT
TRBV6-5,TRBJ2-1,.,.,CASSYAGGNEQFF,TGTGCCAGCAGTTACGCAGGGGGGAATGAGCAGTTCTTC